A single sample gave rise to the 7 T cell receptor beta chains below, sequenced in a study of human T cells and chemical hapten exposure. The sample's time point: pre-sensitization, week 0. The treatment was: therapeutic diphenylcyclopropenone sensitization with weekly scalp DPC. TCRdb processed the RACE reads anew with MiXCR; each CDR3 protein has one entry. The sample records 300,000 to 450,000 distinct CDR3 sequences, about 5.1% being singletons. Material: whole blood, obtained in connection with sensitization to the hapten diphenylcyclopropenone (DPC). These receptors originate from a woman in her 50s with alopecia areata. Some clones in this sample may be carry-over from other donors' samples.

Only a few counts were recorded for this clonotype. CDR3 protein: CASSQDYSRGQPQHF. The CDR3 DNA follows: TGTGCCAGCAGCCAAGATTATAGCCGCGGGCAGCCCCAGCATTTT. This sequence joins TRBV3-1 and TRBJ1-5; D remains unclear. This CDR3 is built from 15 residues. The V gene's germline CDR1 is LGHDT and CDR2 YNNKEL (reference sequence). The V end lost 0 bases, the J end lost 7 bases, and 13 bases lay between the germline ends.

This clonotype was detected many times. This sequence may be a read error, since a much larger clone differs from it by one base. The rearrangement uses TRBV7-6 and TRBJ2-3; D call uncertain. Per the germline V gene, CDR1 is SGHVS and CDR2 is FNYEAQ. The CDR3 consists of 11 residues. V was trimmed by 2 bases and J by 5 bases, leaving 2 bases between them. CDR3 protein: CASSLQDTQYF. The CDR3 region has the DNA TGTGCCAGCAGCTTACAAGATACGCAGTATTTT.

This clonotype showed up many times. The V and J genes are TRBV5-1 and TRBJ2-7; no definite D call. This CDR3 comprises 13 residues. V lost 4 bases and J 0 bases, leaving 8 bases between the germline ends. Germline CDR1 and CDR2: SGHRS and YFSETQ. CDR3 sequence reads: CASSLSYSYEQYF. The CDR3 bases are TGCGCCAGCAGCCTCTCTTACTCCTACGAGCAGTACTTC.

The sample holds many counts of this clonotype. The DNA of the CDR3 is TGTGCCAGCAGCCAATTATACCCCTGGGGGCAAGAGACCCAGTACTTC. Translation: CASSQLYPWGQETQYF. The chain carries TRBV28 and TRBJ2-5; perhaps D is TRBD1 or TRBD2 (5 bases each). The CDR3 consists of 16 residues. V shed 6 bases and J shed 2 bases, with 19 bases lying between them. Germline V gene sequence: CDR1 MDHEN, CDR2 SYDVKM.

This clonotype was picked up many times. The CDR3 nucleotides are TGTGCCAGCAGCTTGATTAGGGGCCTCGGGTCAGATACGCAGTATTTT. It codes for CASSLIRGLGSDTQYF. V is TRBV5-4 and J is TRBJ2-3; possibly TRBD1 for D (5 bases). Deletions cut 1 base from V and 4 bases from J, with 16 bases between. The CDR3 contains 16 residues. CDR1 and CDR2 from the germline V gene are SGHNT and YYREEE (reference sequence).

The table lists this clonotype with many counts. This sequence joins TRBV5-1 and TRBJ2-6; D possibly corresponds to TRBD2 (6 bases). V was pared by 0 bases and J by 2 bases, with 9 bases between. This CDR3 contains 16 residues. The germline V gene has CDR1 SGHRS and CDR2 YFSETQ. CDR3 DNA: TGCGCCAGCAGCTTGGCCGGGGGAGCTGGGGCCAACGTCCTGACTTTC. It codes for CASSLAGGAGANVLTF.

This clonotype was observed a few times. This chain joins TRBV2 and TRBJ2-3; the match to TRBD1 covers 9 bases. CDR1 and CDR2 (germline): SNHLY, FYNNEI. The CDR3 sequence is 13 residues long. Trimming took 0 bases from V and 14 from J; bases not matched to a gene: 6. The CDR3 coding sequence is TGTGCCAGCAGTGAAGCGCCGGGGACAGGGTTGTATTTT. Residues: CASSEAPGTGLYF.